The rows below give T cell receptor beta chains drawn from one sample of a study of T cell repertoires in cytomegalovirus infection. TCRdb passed the reads through MiXCR, listing each CDR3 protein once. The sample shows around 210,000 distinct CDR3 sequences, roughly 6.5% of them seen only once. Sequences were obtained from PBMCs. Receptors originate from a human donor in good health (CMV status not recorded). Some clones in this sample may be carry-over from other donors' samples. Both conserved end residues are part of each CDR3. The order of the fields is V gene, D gene, J gene, clone size, CDR3 length, CDR3 DNA, CDR3 protein. A D gene is named only where the DNA matches it firmly. The size field is filled for only some rows; it gives once, few, many or a size class.

TRBV7-2	TRBD1	TRBJ2-1	many	15	TGTGCCAGCAGCTTATTTCAGGGGGAATACAATGAGCAGTTCTTC	CASSLFQGEYNEQFF
TRBV20-1	TRBD2	TRBJ2-5	few	15	TGCAGTGCTAGAGACGGCGGGGGGGGCCAAGAGACCCAGTACTTC	CSARDGGGGQETQYF
TRBV11-2	NA	TRBJ2-3	once	15	TGTGCCAGCAGCTTAGTTGCGGGACGGAGGGATACGCAGTATTTT	CASSLVAGRRDTQYF
TRBV20-1	NA	TRBJ1-5	NA	13	TGCAGTTCAAGGAGGGGGGGGAATCAGCCCCAGCATTTT	CSSRRGGNQPQHF
TRBV6-2/TRBV6-3	TRBD2	TRBJ2-1	many	14	TGTGCCAGCAGACTAGCGGGGGGACTTGCTGAGCAGTTCTTC	CASRLAGGLAEQFF
TRBV20-1	NA	TRBJ1-1	many	14	TGCAGTGCCCGAAGTCCGGCCCCGAACACTGAAGCTTTCTTT	CSARSPAPNTEAFF
TRBV28	NA	TRBJ2-5	many	13	TGTGCCAGCAGCCGACAGGTACAAGAGACCCAGTACTTC	CASSRQVQETQYF
TRBV5-1	NA	TRBJ2-7	many	12	TGCGCCAGCAGCACGGGTCCCTACGAGCAGTACTTC	CASSTGPYEQYF
TRBV7-2	NA	TRBJ2-1	many	13	TGTGCCAGCAGCCTCTATCAGGGCAATGAGCAGTTCTTC	CASSLYQGNEQFF
TRBV12-3/TRBV12-4	NA	TRBJ2-1	many	15	TGTGCCAGCACCGGTAGCGGTGGGTTGAGAAATGAGCAGTTCTTC	CASTGSGGLRNEQFF
TRBV5-8	NA	TRBJ2-3	many	14	TGTGCCAGCAACGGGGGAGTTATCACAGATACGCAGTATTTT	CASNGGVITDTQYF
TRBV24-1	NA	TRBJ2-7	NA	13	TGTGCCACCAGTGACGCCCGAGACGACGAGCAGTACTTC	CATSDARDDEQYF
TRBV20-1	TRBD1	TRBJ2-7	NA	14	TGCAGTGCTAGATACCGACAGGGGGCGGTCGAGCAGTACTTC	CSARYRQGAVEQYF
TRBV20-1	NA	TRBJ1-4	NA	15	TGCAGTGCTCGGGACGCCCGGAGGCTTAATGAAAAACTGTTTTTT	CSARDARRLNEKLFF
TRBV4-3	NA	TRBJ1-2	many	16	TGCGCCAGCAGCCAAGATGAGGGTGGGATCAACTATGGCTACACCTTC	CASSQDEGGINYGYTF
TRBV20-1	TRBD1	TRBJ2-7	many	12	TGCAGTGCTCCGGGACAGGGAAGGGGGCAGTACTTC	CSAPGQGRGQYF
TRBV29-1	NA	TRBJ2-1	few	12	TGCAGCGCCTCACTAGGAGTAAATGAGCAGTTCTTC	CSASLGVNEQFF
TRBV19	NA	TRBJ1-1	many	15	TGTGCCAGTAGTATTAGTGCAGGGCTGAACACTGAAGCTTTCTTT	CASSISAGLNTEAFF
TRBV20-1	NA	TRBJ1-4	many	11	TGCGCCCACAGGGTGCAGGAAAAACTGTTTTTT	CAHRVQEKLFF
TRBV25-1	NA	TRBJ1-1	many	14	TGTGCCAGCAGTGTGGGAGGGGGAGGCACTGAAGCTTTCTTT	CASSVGGGGTEAFF
TRBV28	NA	TRBJ1-5	many	14	TGTGCCAGCAGTTCTGGCGACGCGAATCAGCCCCAGCATTTT	CASSSGDANQPQHF
TRBV6-2/TRBV6-3	NA	TRBJ1-4	many	14	TGTGCCAGCAGTTCCTGGACGGGCAATACAAAACTGTTTTTT	CASSSWTGNTKLFF
TRBV20-1	NA	TRBJ1-5	many	12	TGCAGTGCTAGCCTAGGTCTCCAGCCCCAGCATTTT	CSASLGLQPQHF
TRBV28	NA	TRBJ1-6	many	14	TGTGCCAGCCGAGAGGAGGCCTATAATTCACCCCTCCACTTT	CASREEAYNSPLHF